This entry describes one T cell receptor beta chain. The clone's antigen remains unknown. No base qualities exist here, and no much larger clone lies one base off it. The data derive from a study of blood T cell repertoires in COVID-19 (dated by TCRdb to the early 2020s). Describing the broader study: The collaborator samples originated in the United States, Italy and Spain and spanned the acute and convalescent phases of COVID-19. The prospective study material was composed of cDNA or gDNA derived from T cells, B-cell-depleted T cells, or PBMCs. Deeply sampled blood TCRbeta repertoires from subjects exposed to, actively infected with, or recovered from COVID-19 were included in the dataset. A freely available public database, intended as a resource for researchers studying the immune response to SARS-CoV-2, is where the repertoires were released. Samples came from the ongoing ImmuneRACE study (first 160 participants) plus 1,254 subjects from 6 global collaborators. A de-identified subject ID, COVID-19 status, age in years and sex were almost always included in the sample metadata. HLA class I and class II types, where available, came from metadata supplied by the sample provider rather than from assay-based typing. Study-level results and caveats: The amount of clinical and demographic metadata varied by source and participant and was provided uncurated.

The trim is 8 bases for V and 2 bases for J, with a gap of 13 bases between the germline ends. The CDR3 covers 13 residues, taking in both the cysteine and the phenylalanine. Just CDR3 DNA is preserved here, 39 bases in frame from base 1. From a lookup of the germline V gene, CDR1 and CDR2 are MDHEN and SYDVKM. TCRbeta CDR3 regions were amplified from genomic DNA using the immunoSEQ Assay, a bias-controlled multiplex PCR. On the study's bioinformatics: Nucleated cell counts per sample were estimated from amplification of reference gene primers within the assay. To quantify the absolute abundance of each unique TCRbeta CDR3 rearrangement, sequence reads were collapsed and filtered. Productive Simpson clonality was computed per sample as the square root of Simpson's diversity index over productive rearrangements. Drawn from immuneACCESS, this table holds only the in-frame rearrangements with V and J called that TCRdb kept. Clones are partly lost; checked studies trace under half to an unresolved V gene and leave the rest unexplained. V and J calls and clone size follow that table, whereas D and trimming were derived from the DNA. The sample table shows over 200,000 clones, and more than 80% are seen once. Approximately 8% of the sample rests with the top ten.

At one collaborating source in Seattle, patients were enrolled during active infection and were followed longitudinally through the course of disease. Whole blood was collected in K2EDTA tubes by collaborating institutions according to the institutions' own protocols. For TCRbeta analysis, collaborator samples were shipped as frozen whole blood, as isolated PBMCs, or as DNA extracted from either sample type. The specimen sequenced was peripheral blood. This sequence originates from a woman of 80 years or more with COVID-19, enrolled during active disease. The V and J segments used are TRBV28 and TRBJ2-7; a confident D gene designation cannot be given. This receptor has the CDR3 CASLQAMTYEQYF. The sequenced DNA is TGTGCCAGCCTTCAAGCTATGACCTACGAGCAGTACTTC.